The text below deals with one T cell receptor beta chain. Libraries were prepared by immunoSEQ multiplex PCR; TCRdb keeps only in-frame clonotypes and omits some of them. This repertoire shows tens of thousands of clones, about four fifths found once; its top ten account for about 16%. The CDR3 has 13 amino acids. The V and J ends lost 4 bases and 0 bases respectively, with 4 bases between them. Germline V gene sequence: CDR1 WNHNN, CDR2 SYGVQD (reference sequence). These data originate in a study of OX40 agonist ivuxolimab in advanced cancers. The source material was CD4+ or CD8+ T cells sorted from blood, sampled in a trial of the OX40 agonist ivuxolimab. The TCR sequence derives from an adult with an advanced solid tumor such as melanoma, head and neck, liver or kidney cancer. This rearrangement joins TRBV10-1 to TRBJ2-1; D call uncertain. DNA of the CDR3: TGCGCCAGCAGTGGAACCTCCTACAATGAGCAGTTCTTC. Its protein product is CASSGTSYNEQFF.